This record concerns one TCR beta chain sequence. This specimen comes from a study of blood T cell repertoires in COVID-19. About the research overall: The United States, Italy and Spain supplied acute and convalescent COVID-19 samples. PBMCs, B-cell-depleted T cells, or T cells provided the cDNA or gDNA that made up the material.

The CDR3 contains 17 residues. Per the germline V gene, CDR1 is SEHNR and CDR2 is FQNEAQ (reference sequence). The V and J ends lost 5 bases and 1 base, in that order; junction bases with no gene match: 10. Seattle researchers signed up patients amid active infection and tracked them longitudinally. Per the original data handling: The authors estimated nucleated cell counts from reference gene primer amplification. Clones were read by immunoSEQ multiplex PCR, and TCRdb kept only the in-frame ones, dropping some. D and trimming come from the DNA, and the V and J calls and clone size come from that table. Here the sample spans 300,000 to 400,000 clones, around 87% being singletons.

The sample comprised peripheral blood. The sequence came from a woman aged 45-59 years with COVID-19, enrolled during active disease. The chain couples TRBV7-9 to TRBJ2-3; 9 bases are a match to TRBD2. The CDR3 loop reads CASSPPGSSGGTDTQYF. CDR3 DNA: TGTGCCAGCAGCCCGCCCGGGTCTAGCGGGGGCACAGATACGCAGTATTTT.